This TCR beta chain was sequenced for a study of identical twins. Overall study findings and caveats: The study drew conclusions from cross-sectional statistical analysis, not from following the same donors. Insertions were fewer in abundant cord blood beta clonotypes, whereas memory repertoires showed none of this pattern.

As regards this clonotype: The antigen remains unidentified.

TCRdb re-called the 5' RACE reads through MiXCR, storing one row per CDR3 protein. Among some 900,000 distinct CDR3 sequences listed, over 9% were seen once. Germline CDR1 SGHRS, CDR2 YFSETQ. V was trimmed by 0 bases and J by 6 bases, leaving 15 bases between them. This CDR3 has 15 residues. The same sample was also used in a study of yellow fever vaccine responses in identical twins.

This TCR was sampled from a woman under 30 in good health. The J gene is TRBJ1-1, the V gene TRBV5-1; the D is unclear. The sequencing input was PBMCs. The CDR3 protein is CASSLGSGFEAEAFF. DNA for the CDR3: TGCGCCAGCAGCTTGGGTAGCGGGTTTGAGGCTGAAGCTTTCTTT.